These 29 T cell receptor beta chains came from one sample sequenced in a study of response to subunit inactivated influenza vaccine. TCRdb re-called the RT-PCR reads through MiXCR, storing one row per CDR3 protein. The table has about 540,000 distinct CDR3 sequences, around 15% seen once. This material consisted of PBMCs from blood, taken about 12 days after vaccination. Receptor source: a man aged 45-65 years who received an inactivated influenza vaccine.

The chain combines TRBV12-3 or TRBV12-4 with TRBJ1-5; 7 bases map to TRBD1. V trimming: 6 bases; J trimming: 0 bases; junction bases outside the gene matches: 2. The CDR3 has 14 residues. Here the CDR3 reads CASRRTGSNQPQHF. The CDR3 nucleotides read TGTGCCAGCAGGCGGACAGGTAGCAATCAGCCCCAGCATTTT.

This chain links TRBV11-2 with TRBJ2-3, with 7 bases matching TRBD1. V lost 4 bases, J lost 2 bases, and 9 bases stayed unmatched. Germline CDR1 SGHAT, CDR2 FQNNGV. This CDR3 is 16 amino acids long. The CDR3 DNA follows: TGTGCCAGCAGCTCCCTCGGGACAGTTCTCACAGATACGCAGTATTTT. Protein product: CASSSLGTVLTDTQYF.

There are many counts of this clonotype. The chain joins TRBV5-6 to TRBJ1-5; 9 bases fit TRBD1. CDR3 size: 14 residues. J was trimmed by 5 bases and V by 4 bases; bases with no gene match: 4. Germline CDR1 is SGHDT and CDR2 is YYEEEE. CDR3 DNA sequence: TGTGCCAGCAGCCGACAGGGGGGAGATCAGCCCCAGCATTTT. It yields the protein CASSRQGGDQPQHF.

The table lists this clonotype with many counts. V usage is TRBV21-1 and J usage is TRBJ2-7; TRBD2, the table's D call, lacks a check against the DNA. TRBV21-1 is designated a pseudogene. The CDR3 extends over 12 amino acids. CDR3 sequence: CASSKGASEQYF. CDR3 DNA sequence: TGTGCCAGCAGCAAGGGAGCGAGCGAGCAGTACTTC.

The genes are TRBV6-1 and TRBJ2-2; D possibly corresponds to TRBD2 (6 bases). V was shortened by 6 bases and J by 4 bases, with 18 bases between the two germline ends. CDR1 MNHNS and CDR2 SASEGT come from the germline V gene. The CDR3 has 16 amino acids. CDR3 nucleotides: TGTGCCAGCAGCACCCGGATTAGCGGAGCCACCGGGGAGCTGTTTTTT. Translation gives CASSTRISGATGELFF.

This rearrangement joins TRBV4-1 to TRBJ1-1; D gene ambiguous. The V and J ends lost 6 bases and 5 bases respectively, with 16 bases between them. Looked up from germline, CDR1 is MGHRA and CDR2 is YSYEKL. The length of the CDR3 is 14 residues. This chain's CDR3 is CASSRPHGETEAFF. CDR3 bases: TGCGCCAGCAGTCGACCTCACGGGGAAACTGAAGCTTTCTTT.

This clonotype was seen a few times. This chain joins TRBV6-2 or TRBV6-3 and TRBJ1-5, with 9 bases identical to TRBD1. The CDR3 runs 16 residues. The V segment lost 6 bases and the J segment 2 bases; nucleotides outside the gene matches: 8. Germline V gene sequence: CDR1 MNHEY, CDR2 SVGEGT. Here the CDR3 reads CASRLTGGRGNQPQHF. The CDR3 nucleotides read TGTGCCAGCAGGTTGACAGGGGGACGGGGCAATCAGCCCCAGCATTTT.

The V gene is TRBV7-2, the J gene TRBJ2-5; D gene uncertain. Germline V gene lookup returns CDR1 SGHTA and CDR2 FQGNSA. V gave up 3 bases and J gave up 9 bases, with 8 bases separating them. This CDR3 contains 11 residues. The CDR3 DNA reads TGTGCCAGCAGCTTCATGGGTGCCCAGTACTTC. It codes for CASSFMGAQYF.

The chain carries TRBV15 and TRBJ1-6; D call uncertain. CDR3 length equals 16 residues. V was cut by 0 bases and J by 5 bases, with 11 bases left in between. CDR1 LNHNV and CDR2 YYDKDF come from the germline V gene (reference sequence). This chain's CDR3 is CATSRDPRADNSPLHF. CDR3 in DNA: TGTGCCACCAGCAGAGATCCGAGGGCAGATAATTCACCCCTCCACTTT.

This sequence joins TRBV4-2 and TRBJ2-1, with 10 bases lining up with TRBD2. This CDR3 region has 17 residues. J was trimmed by 7 bases and V by 2 bases; bases with no gene match: 11. Germline V gene sequence: CDR1 LGHNA, CDR2 YNFKEQ. The CDR3 DNA reads TGTGCCAGCAGCCAATATGTAACTAAGCGGGAGGGGAATGAGCAGTTCTTC. Translated, it gives CASSQYVTKREGNEQFF.

The chain uses TRBV4-3 and TRBJ2-7; a weak D match, TRBD1 (6 bases). Trimming took 0 bases from V and 4 from J, leaving 16 bases between them. CDR1 is LGHNA and CDR2 is YSLEER in the germline V gene. This CDR3 contains 16 residues. CDR3: CASSQEDTGTIYEQYF. The DNA of the CDR3 is TGCGCCAGCAGCCAAGAGGACACCGGGACAATTTACGAGCAGTACTTC.

The sample holds a few counts of this clonotype. J is TRBJ1-5 and V is TRBV6-1; maybe TRBD1 (6 bases). The CDR3 loop spans 14 amino acids. The germline V gene has CDR1 MNHNS and CDR2 SASEGT. The V end lost 8 bases, the J end lost 0 bases, and 11 bases lay between the germline ends. The CDR3: CASGQGYSNQPQHF. For the CDR3, the DNA is TGTGCCAGCGGCCAGGGGTATAGCAATCAGCCCCAGCATTTT.

The chain links TRBV2 to TRBJ2-7, with D possibly matching TRBD2 (6 bases). The CDR3 covers 13 residues. The V and J ends lost 3 bases and 5 bases respectively, with 11 bases between them. Germline CDR1 SNHLY, CDR2 FYNNEI. CDR3 region: CASSDSSDHEQYF. Written as DNA, the CDR3 is TGTGCCAGCAGTGATTCTAGCGACCACGAGCAGTACTTC.

This clonotype was counted ten times or more. The chain combines TRBV29-1 with TRBJ2-7; tentatively, D is TRBD1 (6 bases). This CDR3 has 13 residues. Germline CDR1 is SQVTM and CDR2 is ANQGSEA. V shed 7 bases and J shed 2 bases, with 15 bases lying between them. CDR3 loop: CSAKQGSAYEQYF. The CDR3 DNA reads TGCAGCGCTAAACAGGGCTCAGCCTACGAGCAGTACTTC.

This clonotype was observed at least ten times. The chain carries TRBV2 and TRBJ1-5, with a possible D match to TRBD1 (6 bases). Germline CDR1 is SNHLY and CDR2 is FYNNEI. V was trimmed by 6 bases and J by 4 bases, leaving 16 bases between them. The CDR3 loop spans 15 amino acids. CDR3 sequence: CASRNSGTPNQPQHF. The CDR3 DNA reads TGTGCCAGCAGAAACAGCGGGACACCAAATCAGCCCCAGCATTTT.

V gene TRBV5-1 combines with J gene TRBJ2-7; 7 positions match TRBD1. The J segment lost 1 base and the V segment lost 0 bases, leaving 1 base of the junction unmatched. This CDR3 has 14 residues. The germline V gene encodes CDR1 SGHRS and CDR2 YFSETQ. The CDR3 protein is CASSLEGASYEQYF. CDR3 DNA sequence: TGCGCCAGCAGCTTGGAGGGGGCTTCCTACGAGCAGTACTTC.

The rearrangement joins TRBV6-1 to TRBJ1-6; D is unclear. Germline assignment: CDR1 MNHNS and CDR2 SASEGT. The CDR3 has 13 residues. V dropped 6 bases and J dropped 8 bases, with 11 bases sitting between them. In DNA form, the CDR3 reads TGTGCCAGCAGGTCCGGGCATGATTCACCCCTCCACTTT. The encoded protein is CASRSGHDSPLHF.

This chain uses TRBV20-1 with TRBJ1-2; 9 nucleotides agree with TRBD1. V dropped 2 bases and J dropped 8; count of bases not matched to a gene: 9. The CDR3 runs to 14 residues. Germline V gene lookup returns CDR1 DFQATT and CDR2 SNEGSKA (reference sequence). In nucleotides, the CDR3 is TGCAGTGCTAGATCCGGGACAGGGATCGGAGGCTACACCTTC. Protein: CSARSGTGIGGYTF.

The CDR3 DNA reads TGTGCCAGCAGCGCACAGGGGTACAATGAGCAGTTCTTC. Its translation is CASSAQGYNEQFF. V usage is TRBV9 and J usage is TRBJ2-1, with 7 bases fitting TRBD1. Per germline, CDR1 SGDLS and CDR2 YYNGEE. After removal of 3 bases from V and 4 bases from J, the junction contained 1 base not matched to a gene. There are 13 residues in the CDR3.

The chain uses TRBV29-1 and TRBJ2-7, with 11 bases lining up with TRBD2. CDR1 is SQVTM and CDR2 is ANQGSEA in the germline V gene. The CDR3 length is 15 residues. The V and J ends lost 1 base and 2 bases, in that order; junction bases with no gene match: 4. The CDR3 protein is CSVEVYSGRAYEQYF. The CDR3 bases are TGCAGCGTTGAAGTATATAGCGGGAGGGCCTACGAGCAGTACTTC.

A word on this clonotype: A clone one base away is much larger, so this may be a read error. This chain connects TRBV5-1 to TRBJ1-1, with no clear D. The CDR3 is made up of 13 amino acids. V lost 2 bases and J lost 0, with 5 bases in between. CDR1 and CDR2 from the germline V gene are SGHRS and YFSETQ. The CDR3 DNA reads TGCGCCAGCAGCTTCCATGTGAACACTGAAGCTTTCTTT. Translation gives CASSFHVNTEAFF.

This clonotype was seen only a few times. V gene TRBV20-1 combines with J gene TRBJ2-7; D remains unclear. The CDR3 has 14 amino acids. In germline, CDR1 is DFQATT, CDR2 SNEGSKA (reference sequence). Trimming removed 5 bases from V and 2 bases from J, with 16 bases in between. In DNA, the CDR3 is TGCAGTGCTCCGACCGGGCTCAGCCCCTACGAGCAGTACTTC. Residues: CSAPTGLSPYEQYF.

This clonotype was counted between two and nine times. J is TRBJ2-2 and V is TRBV5-1; TRBD1 matches at 8 bases. This CDR3 comprises 15 residues. The ends lost 4 bases at V and 3 bases at J; junction bases unmatched: 5. CDR1 and CDR2 (germline): SGHRS, YFSETQ. The DNA for the CDR3 is TGCGCCAGCAGCGAGACAGGGGAGCACACCGGGGAGCTGTTTTTT. This translates into CASSETGEHTGELFF.

This clonotype was recorded many times. V and J are TRBV28 and TRBJ2-1; D call uncertain. The V end lost 6 bases, the J end lost 0 bases, and 9 bases lay between the germline ends. The V gene's germline CDR1 is MDHEN and CDR2 SYDVKM. The length of the CDR3 is 14 residues. Written as DNA, the CDR3 is TGTGCCAGCAGGGACGGTAGCTCCTACAATGAGCAGTTCTTC. It is translated as CASRDGSSYNEQFF.

This clonotype was seen many times. The V gene is TRBV15, the J gene TRBJ2-7; 15 nucleotides agree with TRBD2. The CDR3 runs to 16 residues. V lost 2 bases, J lost 5 bases, and 4 bases stayed unmatched. Germline loops: CDR1 LNHNV, CDR2 YYDKDF (reference sequence). CDR3 nucleotide sequence: TGTGCCACCAGCAGACGGACTAGCGGGAGGGCCGACGAGCAGTACTTC. Protein: CATSRRTSGRADEQYF.

This clonotype has a handful of counts. The V call is TRBV18, the J call TRBJ2-1; the D gene is possibly TRBD1 (5 bases). CDR3 length: 16 residues. CDR1 and CDR2 from the germline V gene are KGHSH and LQKENI. The V end lost 6 bases, the J end lost 4 bases, and 19 bases lay between the germline ends. The CDR3 sequence: CASSPESLGPYNEQFF. Here the CDR3 DNA reads TGTGCCAGCTCCCCCGAGTCCCTGGGGCCGTACAATGAGCAGTTCTTC.

The table lists this clonotype with a few counts. This sequence joins TRBV29-1 and TRBJ2-7; perhaps TRBD1 as D (5 bases). The germline CDR1 and CDR2 sequences are SQVTM and ANQGSEA. Trimming removed 5 bases at V and 0 bases at J, with 8 bases between. This CDR3 contains 12 residues. CDR3 DNA: TGCAGCGTTAGGACAAACTCCTACGAGCAGTACTTC. It yields the protein CSVRTNSYEQYF.

This clonotype was picked up many times. CDR3 sequence (DNA): TGTGCCAGCAGCTACCACTACGAGCAGTACTTC. It specifies CASSYHYEQYF. The chain is built from TRBV7-2 and TRBJ2-7, with no clear D. The germline CDR1 and CDR2 sequences are SGHTA and FQGNSA. V gave up 4 bases and J gave up 3 bases, with 4 bases separating them. The CDR3 runs 11 residues.

This clonotype was counted between two and nine times. The rearrangement joins TRBV12-3 or TRBV12-4 to TRBJ2-1, with 7 nucleotides matching TRBD1. V trimming: 6 bases; J trimming: 5 bases; junction bases outside the gene matches: 10. The CDR3 spans 15 residues. The CDR3 sequence is CASSSTGIEDNEQFF. In DNA form, the CDR3 reads TGTGCCAGCAGCTCGACAGGGATAGAGGACAATGAGCAGTTCTTC.